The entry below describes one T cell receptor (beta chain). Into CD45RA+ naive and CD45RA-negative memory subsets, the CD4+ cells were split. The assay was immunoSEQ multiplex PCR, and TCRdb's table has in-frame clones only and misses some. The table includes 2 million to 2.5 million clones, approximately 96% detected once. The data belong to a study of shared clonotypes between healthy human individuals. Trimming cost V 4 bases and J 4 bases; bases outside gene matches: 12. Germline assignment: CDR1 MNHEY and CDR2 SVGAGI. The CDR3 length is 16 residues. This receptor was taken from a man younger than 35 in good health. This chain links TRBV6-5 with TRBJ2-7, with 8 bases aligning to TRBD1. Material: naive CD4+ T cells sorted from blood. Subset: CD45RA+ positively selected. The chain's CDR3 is CASSSMRQGMTYEQYF. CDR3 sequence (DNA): TGTGCCAGCAGTTCGATGAGACAGGGGATGACATACGAGCAGTACTTC.